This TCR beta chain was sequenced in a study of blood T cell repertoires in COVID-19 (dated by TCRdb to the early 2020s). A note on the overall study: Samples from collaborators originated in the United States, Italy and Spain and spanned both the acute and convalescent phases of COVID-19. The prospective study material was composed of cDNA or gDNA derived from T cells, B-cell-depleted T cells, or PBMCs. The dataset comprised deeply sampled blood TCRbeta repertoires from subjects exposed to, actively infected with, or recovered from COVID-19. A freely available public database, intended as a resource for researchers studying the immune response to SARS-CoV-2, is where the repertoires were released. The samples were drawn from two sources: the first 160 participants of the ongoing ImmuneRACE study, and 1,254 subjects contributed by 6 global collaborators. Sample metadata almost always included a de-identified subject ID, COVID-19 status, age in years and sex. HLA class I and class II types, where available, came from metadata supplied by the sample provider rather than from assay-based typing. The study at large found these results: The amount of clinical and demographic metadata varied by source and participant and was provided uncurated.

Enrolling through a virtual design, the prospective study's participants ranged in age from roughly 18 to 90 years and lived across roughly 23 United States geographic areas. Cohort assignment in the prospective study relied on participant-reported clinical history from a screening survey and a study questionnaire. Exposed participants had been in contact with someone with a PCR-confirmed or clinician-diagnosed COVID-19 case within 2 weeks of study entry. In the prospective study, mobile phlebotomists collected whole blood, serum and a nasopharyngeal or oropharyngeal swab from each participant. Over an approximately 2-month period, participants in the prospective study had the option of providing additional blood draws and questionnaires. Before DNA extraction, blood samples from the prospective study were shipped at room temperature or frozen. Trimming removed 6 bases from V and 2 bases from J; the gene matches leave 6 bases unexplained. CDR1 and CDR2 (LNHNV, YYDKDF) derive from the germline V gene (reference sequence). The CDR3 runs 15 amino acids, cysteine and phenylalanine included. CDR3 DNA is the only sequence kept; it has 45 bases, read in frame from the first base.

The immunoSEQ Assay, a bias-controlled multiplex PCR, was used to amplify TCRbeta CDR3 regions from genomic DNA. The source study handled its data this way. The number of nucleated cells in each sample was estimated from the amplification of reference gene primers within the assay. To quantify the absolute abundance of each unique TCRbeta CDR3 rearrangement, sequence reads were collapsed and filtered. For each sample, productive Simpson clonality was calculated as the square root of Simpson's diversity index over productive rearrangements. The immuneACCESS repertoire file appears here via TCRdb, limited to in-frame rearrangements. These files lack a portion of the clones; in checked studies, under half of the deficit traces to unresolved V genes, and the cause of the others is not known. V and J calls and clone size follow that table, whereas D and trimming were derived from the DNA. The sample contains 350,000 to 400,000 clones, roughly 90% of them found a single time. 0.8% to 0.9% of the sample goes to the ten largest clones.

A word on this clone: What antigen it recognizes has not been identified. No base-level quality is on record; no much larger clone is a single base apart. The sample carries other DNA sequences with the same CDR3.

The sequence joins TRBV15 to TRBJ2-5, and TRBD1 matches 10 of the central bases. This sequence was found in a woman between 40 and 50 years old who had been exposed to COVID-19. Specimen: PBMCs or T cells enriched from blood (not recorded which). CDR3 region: CATSRDRGPQETQYF. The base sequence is TGTGCCACCAGTCGGGACAGGGGACCTCAAGAGACCCAGTACTTC.